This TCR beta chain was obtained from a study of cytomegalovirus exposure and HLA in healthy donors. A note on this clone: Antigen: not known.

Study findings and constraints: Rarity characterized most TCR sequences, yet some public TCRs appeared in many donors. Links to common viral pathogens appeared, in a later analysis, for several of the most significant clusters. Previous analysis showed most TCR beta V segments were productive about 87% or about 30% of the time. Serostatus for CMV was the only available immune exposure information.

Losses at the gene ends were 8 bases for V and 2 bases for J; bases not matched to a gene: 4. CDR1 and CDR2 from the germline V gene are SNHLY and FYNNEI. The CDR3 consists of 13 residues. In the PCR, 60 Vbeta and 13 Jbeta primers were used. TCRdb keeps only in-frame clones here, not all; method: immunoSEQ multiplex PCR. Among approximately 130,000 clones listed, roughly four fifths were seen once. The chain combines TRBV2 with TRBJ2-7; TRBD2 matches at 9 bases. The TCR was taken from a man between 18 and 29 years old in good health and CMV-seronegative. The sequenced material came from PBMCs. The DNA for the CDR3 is TGTGCCAGCTTTCTAGCGGGAACCTACGAGCAGTACTTC. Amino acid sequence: CASFLAGTYEQYF.